A selection of T cell receptor beta chains follows, all from one sample in a study of blood T cell repertoires in COVID-19. Assay: immunoSEQ multiplex PCR; the TCRdb copy retains only in-frame clones and omits some. The top ten hold about 29% of the sample, which has roughly 38,000 clones, 81% seen once. The sequencing input was peripheral blood. The receptors here all came from a man at least 80 years old with active or convalescent COVID-19. The CDR3 runs from the conserved cysteine through the conserved F or W. A D gene is named only where the DNA matches it firmly. Where a row states a size, it is once, few, many or the class of an expanded clone; other rows omit it.

d_call: -
j_call: TRBJ1-2
clone_size: -
v_call: TRBV14
cdr3_nt: TGTGCCAGCAGCTTCGACAGCTACTATGGCTACACCTTC
cdr3_aa: CASSFDSYYGYTF

d_call: -
j_call: TRBJ2-2
clone_size: -
v_call: TRBV5-1
cdr3_nt: TGCGCCACTCACTCTGGGACACTTAACACCGGGGAGCTGTTTTTT
cdr3_aa: CATHSGTLNTGELFF

d_call: -
j_call: TRBJ1-2
clone_size: -
v_call: TRBV9
cdr3_nt: TGTGCCAGCAGCGTAGGTGGACTACAGTGGGCAAACTATGGCTACACCTTC
cdr3_aa: CASSVGGLQWANYGYTF

d_call: TRBD2
j_call: TRBJ2-7
clone_size: -
v_call: TRBV9
cdr3_nt: TGTGCCAGCAGCAGGACTAGCGGGGCCGAGCAGTACTTC
cdr3_aa: CASSRTSGAEQYF

d_call: -
j_call: TRBJ2-5
clone_size: -
v_call: TRBV3-1/TRBV3-2
cdr3_nt: TGTGCCAGCAGCGAACAACGACAGGAGGAGACCCAGTACTTC
cdr3_aa: CASSEQRQEETQYF

d_call: -
j_call: TRBJ1-3
clone_size: -
v_call: TRBV7-2
cdr3_nt: TGTGCCAGCAGCATCGGGACATTTTCTGGAAACACCATATATTTT
cdr3_aa: CASSIGTFSGNTIYF

d_call: -
j_call: TRBJ1-4
clone_size: -
v_call: TRBV7-5
cdr3_nt: TGTGTCAGAAGCTTAGAAAGGGACAGGGCAAATGAAAAACTGTTTTTT
cdr3_aa: CVRSLERDRANEKLFF

d_call: TRBD2
j_call: TRBJ2-3
clone_size: -
v_call: TRBV6-6
cdr3_nt: TGTGCCAGCAGCTTAAGAGGGACTAGCGGGGGGACCCTCACAGATACGCAGTATTTT
cdr3_aa: CASSLRGTSGGTLTDTQYF

d_call: -
j_call: TRBJ2-1
clone_size: few
v_call: TRBV11-3
cdr3_nt: TGTGCCAGCAGCCGGGGGAATGAGCAGTTCTTC
cdr3_aa: CASSRGNEQFF

d_call: TRBD2
j_call: TRBJ2-5
clone_size: -
v_call: TRBV14
cdr3_nt: TGTGCCAGCAGCGGACTAGCGGGGGAAGAGACCCAGTACTTC
cdr3_aa: CASSGLAGEETQYF

d_call: -
j_call: TRBJ1-1
clone_size: -
v_call: TRBV12-3/TRBV12-4
cdr3_nt: TGTGCCAGCAGTTTTTTTACGGGTTCTGAAGCTTTCTTT
cdr3_aa: CASSFFTGSEAFF

d_call: -
j_call: TRBJ2-5
clone_size: -
v_call: TRBV11-2
cdr3_nt: TGTGCCAGCAGCTCTAGACTAAGGATCCAAGAGACCCAGTACTTC
cdr3_aa: CASSSRLRIQETQYF

d_call: TRBD1
j_call: TRBJ2-6
clone_size: -
v_call: TRBV20-1
cdr3_nt: TGCAGTGCTAGTATTGGAATAGGGACAGTCTCTGGGGCCAACGTCCTGACTTTC
cdr3_aa: CSASIGIGTVSGANVLTF

d_call: -
j_call: TRBJ2-3
clone_size: -
v_call: TRBV6-2/TRBV6-3
cdr3_nt: TGTGCCAGCAGTTTTTCACCTGCGGGGTTCACAGATACGCAGTATTTT
cdr3_aa: CASSFSPAGFTDTQYF

d_call: TRBD1
j_call: TRBJ2-1
clone_size: -
v_call: TRBV11-2
cdr3_nt: TGTGCCAGCAGCCCGCCGACAGGGAATGGGTACAATGAGCAGTTCTTC
cdr3_aa: CASSPPTGNGYNEQFF

d_call: -
j_call: TRBJ2-6
clone_size: few
v_call: TRBV14
cdr3_nt: TGTGCCAGCAGCCCGATTGGGCGCTCTGGGGCCAACGTCCTGACTTTC
cdr3_aa: CASSPIGRSGANVLTF

d_call: -
j_call: TRBJ2-7
clone_size: once
v_call: TRBV7-9
cdr3_nt: TGTGCCAGCAGCCAGCGGTCGACGGCGTCCTACGAGCAGTACTTC
cdr3_aa: CASSQRSTASYEQYF

d_call: TRBD2
j_call: TRBJ2-1
clone_size: -
v_call: TRBV5-4
cdr3_nt: TGTGCCAGCAGCGGGGTCGGGACTAGCTCCTACAATGAGCAGTTCTTC
cdr3_aa: CASSGVGTSSYNEQFF

d_call: -
j_call: TRBJ1-2
clone_size: -
v_call: TRBV7-3
cdr3_nt: TGTGCCAGCAGCTTAAGGGCCGGACTTCATACCCAGTTC
cdr3_aa: CASSLRAGLHTQF

d_call: -
j_call: TRBJ2-5
clone_size: once
v_call: TRBV7-2
cdr3_nt: TGTGCCAGCAGCTTAGAACAGCAAGAGACCCAGTACTTC
cdr3_aa: CASSLEQQETQYF

d_call: -
j_call: TRBJ2-6
clone_size: -
v_call: TRBV5-4
cdr3_nt: TGTGCCAGCAGCTTGGGGGGGCCTGGGGCCAACGTCCTGACTTTC
cdr3_aa: CASSLGGPGANVLTF

d_call: -
j_call: TRBJ2-5
clone_size: -
v_call: TRBV10-3
cdr3_nt: TGTGCCATCAGTGATCTCGGAGAGACCCAGTACTTC
cdr3_aa: CAISDLGETQYF

d_call: -
j_call: TRBJ2-5
clone_size: -
v_call: TRBV7-5
cdr3_nt: TGTGTCAGAAGGGCCCAACCTGGCAGGGTGGTAAGGGAGACCCAGTACTTC
cdr3_aa: CVRRAQPGRVVRETQYF

d_call: TRBD1
j_call: TRBJ1-5
clone_size: -
v_call: TRBV2
cdr3_nt: TGTGCCAGCAGCCTCGGACAGGGAAGAGGCAATCAGCCCCAGCATTTT
cdr3_aa: CASSLGQGRGNQPQHF

d_call: -
j_call: TRBJ1-2
clone_size: -
v_call: TRBV4-3
cdr3_nt: TGCGCCAGCAGCCAAGTCCAGGGTCAGAATGGCTACACCTTC
cdr3_aa: CASSQVQGQNGYTF

d_call: -
j_call: TRBJ2-5
clone_size: -
v_call: TRBV5-4
cdr3_nt: TGTGCCAGCAGCCGCGACAGGAAGACCCAGTACTTC
cdr3_aa: CASSRDRKTQYF

d_call: TRBD1
j_call: TRBJ2-7
clone_size: few
v_call: TRBV5-4
cdr3_nt: TGTGCCAGCAGCTTGGTAGGGGGCCGGTACGAGCAGTACTTC
cdr3_aa: CASSLVGGRYEQYF

d_call: -
j_call: TRBJ1-1
clone_size: -
v_call: TRBV5-4
cdr3_nt: TGTGCCAGCAGCTTACGGGTCGACACTGAAGCTTTCTTT
cdr3_aa: CASSLRVDTEAFF

d_call: -
j_call: TRBJ2-7
clone_size: -
v_call: TRBV4-3
cdr3_nt: TGCGCCAGCAGCCAAGGGCTATCCAGCGGAGCGACTATCTACGAGCAGTACTTC
cdr3_aa: CASSQGLSSGATIYEQYF

d_call: -
j_call: TRBJ1-5
clone_size: -
v_call: TRBV7-9
cdr3_nt: TGTGCCAGCAGCTTAACTTGTGAACAGCCCCAGCATTTT
cdr3_aa: CASSLTCEQPQHF

d_call: -
j_call: TRBJ1-5
clone_size: -
v_call: TRBV6-5
cdr3_nt: TGTGCCAGCAAGGAAGGGGCGATCCAGCCCCAGCATTTT
cdr3_aa: CASKEGAIQPQHF

d_call: -
j_call: TRBJ1-2
clone_size: -
v_call: TRBV6-1
cdr3_nt: TGTGCCAGCAGTGCCGGTCCCGGGACTGCCGCGGGAGGCTACACCTTC
cdr3_aa: CASSAGPGTAAGGYTF

d_call: -
j_call: TRBJ2-1
clone_size: -
v_call: TRBV6-2/TRBV6-3
cdr3_nt: TGTGCCAGCAGTTACGTGGGGACAAGAGAGAATGAGCAGTTCTTC
cdr3_aa: CASSYVGTRENEQFF

d_call: -
j_call: TRBJ1-1
clone_size: -
v_call: TRBV7-9
cdr3_nt: TGTGCCAGCAACACCCTTCCTGGACTTTACGGGAACACTGAAGCTTTCTTT
cdr3_aa: CASNTLPGLYGNTEAFF

d_call: TRBD2
j_call: TRBJ2-5
clone_size: -
v_call: TRBV20-1
cdr3_nt: TGCAGTGCTACGGGGGGTGAGACCCAGTACTTC
cdr3_aa: CSATGGETQYF

d_call: TRBD1
j_call: TRBJ1-2
clone_size: -
v_call: TRBV7-3
cdr3_nt: TGTGCCAGCAGCCCGTGGGGGACAGGGACATCCCGGGATGGCTACACCTTC
cdr3_aa: CASSPWGTGTSRDGYTF

d_call: -
j_call: TRBJ2-2
clone_size: -
v_call: TRBV2
cdr3_nt: TGTGCCAGCAGTGGTGCCGCCGGGAACACCGGGGAGCTGTTTTTT
cdr3_aa: CASSGAAGNTGELFF

d_call: -
j_call: TRBJ2-2
clone_size: -
v_call: TRBV5-5
cdr3_nt: TGTGCCAGCAGCAACGGACTGGGGTTTACCGGGGAGCTGTTTTTT
cdr3_aa: CASSNGLGFTGELFF

d_call: -
j_call: TRBJ1-3
clone_size: -
v_call: TRBV4-1
cdr3_nt: TGCGCCAGCAGCCCCGACCCTAGCTCTGGAAACACCATATATTTT
cdr3_aa: CASSPDPSSGNTIYF

d_call: TRBD1
j_call: TRBJ2-7
clone_size: -
v_call: TRBV18
cdr3_nt: TGTGCCAGCTCACCCGCTAGGACAGGGTCCTACGAGCAGTACTTC
cdr3_aa: CASSPARTGSYEQYF

d_call: TRBD1
j_call: TRBJ2-7
clone_size: -
v_call: TRBV7-8
cdr3_nt: TGTGCCAGCAGCTTATCCCTAGGGCAGGGGGCGAGCGAGCAGTACTTC
cdr3_aa: CASSLSLGQGASEQYF